This T cell receptor beta chain was captured in a study of cytomegalovirus exposure and HLA in healthy donors. The V end lost 3 bases, the J end lost 5 bases, and 13 bases lay between the germline ends. Germline V CDR1 and CDR2: LNHDA, SQIVND (reference sequence). The CDR3 totals 14 residues. The PCR had 60 Vbeta and 13 Jbeta primers. Profiling relied on immunoSEQ multiplex PCR, and the TCRdb table lists in-frame clones only, not all of them. Among about 120,000 clones listed, 65% to 80% were seen once. The receptor comes from a man aged 35 to 55 in good health and CMV-seropositive. Sample: PBMCs. V usage is TRBV19 and J usage is TRBJ1-1; maybe TRBD1 (6 bases). Here the CDR3 DNA reads TGTGCCAGTAGTATTAGGAGGGGGGGGACTGAAGCTTTCTTT. Amino acids: CASSIRRGGTEAFF.